This record looks at one TCR beta chain sequence and its context. What it binds is unknown. Brentuximab vedotin exposure varied, and every patient relapsed after autologous stem cell transplantation. This sample is drawn from a study of PD-1 blockade in classical Hodgkin lymphoma. Whole-study context: With a 2-week interval, patients received intravenous nivolumab at 3 mg/kg. The study, taken as a whole, reports: What caused the repertoire differences, perhaps disease activity or prior therapy, remains undefined. Exclusion was applied to patients who started nivolumab under 1 year after ASCT.

Germline trimming cut 3 bases from V and 5 bases from J; bases unmatched to any gene: 8. Germline assignment: CDR1 SEHNR and CDR2 FQNEAQ (reference sequence). The CDR3 sequence is 15 residues long. Sequencing used immunoSEQ multiplex PCR; TCRdb keeps in-frame clones, though not all of them. The sample includes about 110,000 clones, about nine tenths of them seen just once. V gene TRBV7-9 combines with J gene TRBJ2-3; 7 bases are a match to TRBD2. The TCR was taken from a human donor with classical Hodgkin lymphoma. Sequencing used peripheral blood mononuclear cells (PBMCs), obtained before the second cycle of nivolumab. In nucleotides, the CDR3 is TGTGCCAGCAGCTTCCCGGGACTATTTGAAGATACGCAGTATTTT. This translates into CASSFPGLFEDTQYF.